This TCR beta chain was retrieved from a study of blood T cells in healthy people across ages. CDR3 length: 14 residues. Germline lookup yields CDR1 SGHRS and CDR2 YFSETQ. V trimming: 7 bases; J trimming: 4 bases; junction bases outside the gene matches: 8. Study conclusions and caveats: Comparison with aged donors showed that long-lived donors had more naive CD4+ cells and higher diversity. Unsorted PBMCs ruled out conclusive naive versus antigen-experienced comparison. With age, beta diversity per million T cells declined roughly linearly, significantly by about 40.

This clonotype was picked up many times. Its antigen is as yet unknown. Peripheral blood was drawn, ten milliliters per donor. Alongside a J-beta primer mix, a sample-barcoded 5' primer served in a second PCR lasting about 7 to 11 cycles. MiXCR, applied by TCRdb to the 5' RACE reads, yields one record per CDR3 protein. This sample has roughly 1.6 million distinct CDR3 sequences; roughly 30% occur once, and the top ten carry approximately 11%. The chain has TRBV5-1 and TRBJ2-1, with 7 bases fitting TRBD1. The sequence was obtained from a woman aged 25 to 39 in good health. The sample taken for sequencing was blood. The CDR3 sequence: CASREGAKYNEQFF. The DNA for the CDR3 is TGCGCCAGCCGTGAGGGGGCGAAATACAATGAGCAGTTCTTC.